The 31 T cell receptor beta chains below all came from one sample that was sequenced in a study of human T cells and chemical hapten exposure. Each CDR3 protein gets one entry after TCRdb re-called the RACE reads with MiXCR. The sample lists about 77,000 distinct CDR3 sequences, about 8.6% occurring once. The time point: healthy volunteer bleed at 6 weeks. The template was total RNA from unfractionated whole blood. The sample consisted of whole blood. The origin of the receptors is a female donor in good health. Some clones in this sample may be carry-over from other donors' samples.

This chain links TRBV9 with TRBJ2-7; D may be TRBD1 (5 bases). V was trimmed by 4 bases and J by 3 bases, leaving 11 bases between them. Germline CDR1 SGDLS, CDR2 YYNGEE. The CDR3 runs 13 residues. DNA of the CDR3: TGTGCCAGCAGCAGGGGCGGCAGCTACGAGCAGTACTTC. Translation: CASSRGGSYEQYF.

This clonotype was observed at least ten times. The chain joins TRBV12-3 or TRBV12-4 to TRBJ1-1; no clear D. The CDR3 is 11 residues long. V lost 2 bases and J 7 bases, leaving 5 bases between the germline ends. CDR3 sequence: CASSLSSEAFF. DNA of the CDR3: TGTGCCAGCAGTTTAAGTAGTGAAGCTTTCTTT.

This clonotype was detected only a few times. V and J are TRBV6-1 and TRBJ2-7; 9 nucleotides line up with TRBD1. V trimming: 2 bases; J trimming: 1 base; junction bases outside the gene matches: 12. This CDR3 contains 18 residues. CDR1 and CDR2 (germline): MNHNS, SASEGT. CDR3: CASSESWGQGPLSYEQYF. The CDR3 DNA sequence: TGTGCCAGCAGTGAATCATGGGGACAGGGCCCTTTATCCTACGAGCAGTACTTC.

As concerns this clonotype: A clone one base away is much larger, so this may be a read error. The chain joins TRBV20-1 to TRBJ1-1; maybe TRBD1 (5 bases). V lost 6 bases and J lost 11, with 16 bases in between. Looked up from germline, CDR1 is DFQATT and CDR2 is SNEGSKA (reference sequence). This CDR3 contains 11 residues. In nucleotides, the CDR3 is TGCAGTGCCACCTGGGGGAACCCCGCTTTCTTT. Its translation is CSATWGNPAFF.

There are many counts of this clonotype. The chain has TRBV2 and TRBJ2-7; 7 nucleotides agree with TRBD1. The germline gives CDR1 SNHLY, CDR2 FYNNEI. Trimming took 1 base from V and 3 from J; bases not matched to a gene: 6. The length of the CDR3 is 15 residues. The DNA for the CDR3 is TGTGCCAGCAGTGAAGGGCTCGGACAGGTCTACGAGCAGTACTTC. Protein: CASSEGLGQVYEQYF.

There are a few counts of this clonotype. The chain joins TRBV5-1 to TRBJ1-6, with 9 bases fitting TRBD1. The CDR3 contains 19 residues. In germline, CDR1 is SGHRS, CDR2 YFSETQ. V dropped 0 bases and J dropped 4; count of bases not matched to a gene: 11. The chain's CDR3 is CASSLDRKQGAAYNSPLHF. The DNA of the CDR3 is TGCGCCAGCAGCTTGGACCGTAAACAGGGGGCCGCTTATAATTCACCCCTCCACTTT.

The J gene is TRBJ2-7, the V gene TRBV29-1, with D possibly matching TRBD1 (6 bases). This CDR3 is built from 15 residues. Between the trimmed V and J ends, which lost 6 bases and 5 bases, there was a span of 23 bases. Germline lookup yields CDR1 SQVTM and CDR2 ANQGSEA. The CDR3 sequence is CSVFGRHTKGDEQYF. The CDR3 region has the DNA TGCAGCGTCTTCGGGCGACATACGAAGGGGGACGAGCAGTACTTC.

There are many counts of this clonotype. The CDR3 loop is CATSDWGTKQFF. The CDR3 DNA reads as TGTGCCACCAGTGATTGGGGCACCAAGCAGTTCTTC. The chain employs TRBV24-1 and TRBJ2-1; maybe TRBD1 (5 bases). Deletions cut 2 bases from V and 11 bases from J, with 9 bases between. Germline CDR1 and CDR2: KGHDR and SFDVKD. The CDR3 is 12 amino acids.

The chain employs TRBV7-3 and TRBJ2-2; the D is unclear. Germline assignment: CDR1 SGHTA and CDR2 FQGTGA. The V gene lost 5 bases and the J gene lost 6 bases, with 7 bases spanning the gap. There are 12 residues in the CDR3. The CDR3 loop reads CASSRVPGELFF. DNA for the CDR3: TGTGCCAGCAGCCGGGTTCCCGGGGAGCTGTTTTTT.

This clonotype was seen at least ten times. The chain carries TRBV19 and TRBJ1-5; possible D gene TRBD1, 5 bases. V lost 1 base to trimming and J lost 2 bases, with 9 bases between them. CDR1 is LNHDA and CDR2 is SQIVND in the germline V gene (reference sequence). This CDR3 comprises 15 residues. This CDR3 is CASSIGGFGNQPQHF. The CDR3 DNA follows: TGTGCCAGTAGTATAGGGGGGTTTGGCAATCAGCCCCAGCATTTT. The entire variable domain, with the rest obtained from reference TRBV19 and TRBJ1-5, is as follows: DGGITQSPKYLFRKEGQNVTLSCEQNLNHDAMYWYRQDPGQGLRLIYYSQIVNDFQKGDIAEGYSVSREKKESFPLTVTSAQKNPTAFYLCASSIGGFGNQPQHFGDGTRLSIL.

The V call is TRBV7-8, the J call TRBJ2-3; TRBD2 matches 8 bases. After removal of 6 bases from V and 5 bases from J, the junction contained 13 bases not matched to a gene. Germline loops: CDR1 SGHVS, CDR2 FQNEAQ. This CDR3 contains 16 residues. As DNA, the CDR3 is TGTGCCAGCAGTCTCCTCGCGGGGGGCCAGGAAGATACGCAGTATTTT. It translates to CASSLLAGGQEDTQYF.

This clonotype was recorded a few times. The chain carries TRBV24-1 and TRBJ2-3; 10 nucleotides match TRBD1. The trim removed 6 bases at V and 4 bases at J, leaving 6 bases unmatched. Germline CDR1 and CDR2: KGHDR and SFDVKD. This CDR3 comprises 15 residues. This CDR3 is CATSPGQGRADTQYF. The CDR3 nucleotides are TGTGCCACCAGTCCGGGACAGGGGCGTGCAGATACGCAGTATTTT.

The chain carries TRBV6-5 and TRBJ2-5; 7 bases are shared with TRBD1. The CDR3 contains 14 residues. Per the germline V gene, CDR1 is MNHEY and CDR2 is SVGAGI. J lost 3 bases, V lost 1 base, and 2 bases had no gene match. The CDR3 sequence: CASSYWDSKETQYF. DNA for the CDR3: TGTGCCAGCAGTTACTGGGACAGCAAAGAGACCCAGTACTTC.

This clonotype was detected a few times. CDR3 coding DNA: TGTGCCAGCAGCCGCGCGGGGGAGGGGACTGAAGCTTTCTTT. The encoded protein is CASSRAGEGTEAFF. The chain recombines TRBV5-4 with TRBJ1-1, with D tentatively TRBD1 (5 bases). V dropped 4 bases and J dropped 5 bases, with 15 bases sitting between them. Germline V gene lookup returns CDR1 SGHNT and CDR2 YYREEE (reference sequence). The CDR3 consists of 14 residues.

This clonotype was seen only a few times. The rearrangement links TRBV20-1 to TRBJ2-7, with D unclear. The CDR3 has 13 amino acids. V lost 3 bases and J lost 2, with 11 bases in between. Germline lookup yields CDR1 DFQATT and CDR2 SNEGSKA (reference sequence). The CDR3 DNA reads as TGCAGTGCTAGTTTTGAAAACCCCTACGAGCAGTACTTC. Translated, it gives CSASFENPYEQYF.

This chain joins TRBV11-2 and TRBJ2-1, with D possibly being TRBD1 or TRBD2 (6 bases each). The CDR3 length is 11 residues. V was trimmed by 6 bases and J by 8 bases, leaving 8 bases between them. From germline, CDR1 is SGHAT and CDR2 FQNNGV. Here the CDR3 reads CASSGGHEQFF. The CDR3 nucleotides are TGTGCCAGCAGTGGGGGGCATGAGCAGTTCTTC.

The chain combines TRBV3-1 with TRBJ1-5; 9 positions match TRBD1. J lost 1 base, V lost 5 bases, and 12 bases had no gene match. Germline-derived CDR1 and CDR2 are LGHDT and YNNKEL (reference sequence). CDR3 length: 18 residues. CDR3 nucleotide sequence: TGTGCCAGCAGCTCCTCCCAGGGACAGGGTACGAGCAATCAGCCCCAGCATTTT. This gives the protein CASSSSQGQGTSNQPQHF.

V and J are TRBV15 and TRBJ2-1, with 7 nucleotides matching TRBD1. CDR1 and CDR2 (germline): LNHNV, YYDKDF (reference sequence). The J segment lost 1 base and the V segment lost 8 bases, leaving 5 bases of the junction unmatched. CDR3 length: 14 amino acids. Here the CDR3 reads CATLDRSSYNEQFF. The CDR3 coding sequence is TGTGCCACCCTGGACAGGTCTTCCTACAATGAGCAGTTCTTC.

The rearrangement links TRBV10-3 to TRBJ2-1; a possible D gene is TRBD1 (5 bases). The V end was cut by 2 bases, the J end by 0 bases, with 8 bases between. This CDR3 is built from 15 residues. Germline V gene lookup returns CDR1 ENHRY and CDR2 SYGVKD. CDR3 region: CAISEQGFSYNEQFF. As DNA, the CDR3 is TGTGCCATCAGTGAGCAGGGCTTCTCCTACAATGAGCAGTTCTTC.

This clonotype was seen ten or more times. This sequence joins TRBV15 and TRBJ1-6; a weak D match, TRBD1 (6 bases). Germline V gene lookup returns CDR1 LNHNV and CDR2 YYDKDF (reference sequence). The CDR3 covers 14 residues. V lost 0 bases to trimming and J lost 9 bases, with 9 bases between them. CDR3 region: CATSRDRGSSPLHF. In nucleotides, the CDR3 is TGTGCCACCAGCAGAGACAGGGGAAGTTCACCCCTCCACTTT. Full variable domain (rest looked up from reference TRBV15 and TRBJ1-6): DAMVIQNPRYQVTQFGKPVTLSCSQTLNHNVMYWYQQKSSQAPKLLFHYYDKDFNNEADTPDNFQSRRPNTSFCFLDIRSPGLGDTAMYLCATSRDRGSSPLHFGNGTRLTVT.

This clonotype was seen a few times. J is TRBJ2-3 and V is TRBV6-6; D uncertain. The CDR3 covers 16 residues. The germline V gene has CDR1 MNHNY and CDR2 SVGAGI (reference sequence). Trimming removed 7 bases from V and 5 bases from J, with 22 bases in between. This chain's CDR3 is CASMVYELRIGDTQYF. As DNA, the CDR3 is TGTGCCAGCATGGTCTATGAGTTACGCATCGGAGATACGCAGTATTTT.

As to this clonotype: A much larger clone differs from this one at a single base, so this may be a read error. The chain carries TRBV4-1 and TRBJ1-5; D call uncertain. The CDR3 extends over 13 amino acids. Germline loops: CDR1 MGHRA, CDR2 YSYEKL. The ends were cut back, 1 base at V and 7 bases at J, with 8 bases in the middle. The CDR3 protein is CASSQVCGQPQHF. In DNA, the CDR3 is TGCGCCAGCAGCCAAGTGTGTGGGCAGCCCCAGCATTTT.

V gene TRBV10-3 combines with J gene TRBJ1-1, with a possible D match to TRBD1 (5 bases). The CDR3 length is 16 residues. Trimming shortened V by 3 bases and J by 1 base, and 15 bases separated the two germline ends. Germline values: CDR1 ENHRY, CDR2 SYGVKD. The CDR3 loop reads CAISDPGRRGNTEAFF. CDR3 in DNA: TGTGCCATCAGTGACCCGGGACGTCGGGGGAACACTGAAGCTTTCTTT.

This clonotype was found a few times. The chain employs TRBV27 and TRBJ1-1; perhaps TRBD1 as D (5 bases). Trimming removed 8 bases at V and 4 bases at J, with 11 bases between. The germline gives CDR1 MNHEY, CDR2 SMNVEV (reference sequence). The CDR3 length is 12 residues. Here the CDR3 DNA reads TGTGCCAGCCGGGGGGGGGGCACTGAAGCTTTCTTT. As protein: CASRGGGTEAFF.

The V and J genes are TRBV18 and TRBJ1-5; the D is unclear. V dropped 2 bases and J dropped 1 base, with 6 bases sitting between them. In germline, CDR1 is KGHSH, CDR2 LQKENI. The CDR3 runs 14 residues. CDR3 in amino acids: CASSPSTSNQPQHF. The CDR3 DNA is TGTGCCAGCTCACCAAGCACAAGCAATCAGCCCCAGCATTTT.

This clonotype showed up just once. Being one base from a much bigger clone, this may be a read error. The genes are TRBV12-3 or TRBV12-4 and TRBJ2-3; 9 bases fit TRBD2. This CDR3 spans 15 amino acids. Here the CDR3 reads CASSPRGGRADMQYF. The CDR3 nucleotides read TGTGCCAGCAGTCCGCGGGGGGGCAGAGCGGATATGCAGTATTTT.

The chain couples TRBV19 to TRBJ2-2; D call uncertain. CDR1 is LNHDA and CDR2 is SQIVND in the germline V gene (reference sequence). V shed 5 bases and J shed 4 bases, with 14 bases lying between them. This CDR3 comprises 15 residues. The CDR3 coding sequence is TGTGCCAGTAGTTCCCGGACGGCACGCACCGGGGAGCTGTTTTTT. The encoded protein is CASSSRTARTGELFF.

This clonotype has at least ten counts. The chain uses TRBV12-3 or TRBV12-4 and TRBJ2-2, with 10 positions matching TRBD2. Trimming took 7 bases from V and 5 from J; bases not matched to a gene: 10. This CDR3 is 16 amino acids long. The CDR3 region is CASTPGGAGGTGELFF. The CDR3, as DNA: TGTGCCAGCACCCCCGGGGGAGCGGGGGGGACCGGGGAGCTGTTTTTT.

This clonotype was detected many times. The chain carries TRBV9 and TRBJ1-3; D unresolved. Germline lookup yields CDR1 SGDLS and CDR2 YYNGEE. The CDR3 covers 15 residues. V was cut by 0 bases and J by 0 bases, with 7 bases left in between. CDR3 loop: CASSVASSSGNTIYF. CDR3 nucleotides: TGTGCCAGCAGCGTAGCGTCGAGCTCTGGAAACACCATATATTTT.

This clonotype was seen more than once but under ten times. V and J are TRBV10-3 and TRBJ1-2; 7 bases are shared with TRBD1. This CDR3 has 16 residues. CDR1 and CDR2 from the germline V gene are ENHRY and SYGVKD. Germline trimming cut 4 bases from V and 3 bases from J; bases unmatched to any gene: 11. CDR3 amino acids: CAISGPGRGGDYGYTF. The CDR3 bases are TGTGCCATCAGTGGACCCGGCAGGGGGGGCGACTATGGCTACACCTTC.

The table lists this clonotype with many counts. The gene calls are TRBV20-1 and TRBJ2-3; no reliable D call. There are 11 residues in the CDR3. Germline CDR1 reads DFQATT; CDR2 reads SNEGSKA (reference sequence). Trimming took off 4 bases at V and 2 bases at J, with 4 bases between the two ends. In nucleotides, the CDR3 is TGCAGTGCTACGCACACAGATACGCAGTATTTT. Translated: CSATHTDTQYF.